A selection of T cell receptor beta chains follows, all from one sample in a study of control samples from healthy donors and cancer patients. This table comes from immunoSEQ multiplex PCR, and its TCRdb copy is limited to in-frame clones, with some not included. This table has approximately 94,000 clones, roughly 92% appearing once. Sequencing was done on a sample of blood. Receptors originate from a woman aged 25 to 39 in good health. CDR3s include the opening cysteine and the closing phenylalanine or tryptophan. Each record gives: J gene, V gene, D gene, CDR3 length, clone size, CDR3 DNA, CDR3 protein. A D gene is named only where the DNA matches it firmly. Clone size appears in some rows only: once, few, many, or a class for an expanded clone.

TRBJ1-1	TRBV5-4	.	14	.	TGTGCCAGCAGCTTCCAGGGGCGGACCACTGAAGCTTTCTTT	CASSFQGRTTEAFF
TRBJ2-7	TRBV28	TRBD1	15	.	TGTGCCAGCAGTTTGGCCGCAGGGGGATCCTACGAGCAGTACTTC	CASSLAAGGSYEQYF
TRBJ1-2	TRBV29-1	.	13	.	TGCAGCGTTGAAATACAGGGAGGCTCTGGCTACACCTTC	CSVEIQGGSGYTF
TRBJ2-1	TRBV5-1	.	16	.	TGCGCCAGCAGCTTGGACGGGGGTACCTTTTACAATGAGCAGTTCTTC	CASSLDGGTFYNEQFF
TRBJ2-2	TRBV27	.	15	.	TGTGCCAGCAGTTTTGGTGGGGGGTTCGTCGGGGAGCTGTTTTTT	CASSFGGGFVGELFF
TRBJ2-7	TRBV3-1/TRBV3-2	.	12	.	TGTGCCAGCAGCCAAGAAAGGTCCGGGCAGTACTTC	CASSQERSGQYF
TRBJ2-1	TRBV25-1	TRBD2	14	.	TGTGCCAGCAGTGAAGCGGGAGCGGTCAATGAGCAGTTCTTC	CASSEAGAVNEQFF
TRBJ1-1	TRBV5-1	.	14	.	TGCGCCAGCAGCCCTGAGAACAGCCTCACTGAAGCTTTCTTT	CASSPENSLTEAFF
TRBJ1-3	TRBV6-1	TRBD1	15	.	TGTGCCAGCAGTGAGGTGGGACAGGGGGGAAACACCATATATTTT	CASSEVGQGGNTIYF
TRBJ1-5	TRBV2	.	14	.	TGTGCCAGCAGTGGCCGAAGGTTTGGGCAGCCCCAGCATTTT	CASSGRRFGQPQHF
TRBJ1-6	TRBV6-5	.	15	.	TGTGCCAGCCACCTGGGGTGGTCCTATAATTCACCCCTCCACTTT	CASHLGWSYNSPLHF
TRBJ2-2	TRBV11-2	TRBD2	16	.	TGTGCCAGCAGCACGGGACTAGCGGGAAACACCGGGGAGCTGTTTTTT	CASSTGLAGNTGELFF
TRBJ1-4	TRBV5-4	.	15	once	TGTGCCAGCAGCCCGAGTGGGACTTGGGGAGAAAAACTGTTTTTT	CASSPSGTWGEKLFF
TRBJ1-1	TRBV10-1	.	13	.	TGCGCCAGCAGTGAGAATCCGAAACCTGAAGCTTTCTTT	CASSENPKPEAFF
TRBJ2-5	TRBV18	.	14	.	TGTGCCAGCTCACCAAACGGCGGGACGCAGACCCAGTACTTC	CASSPNGGTQTQYF
TRBJ2-1	TRBV4-1	.	12	.	TGCGCCAGCAGCCCTACAAACAATGAGCAGTTCTTC	CASSPTNNEQFF
TRBJ2-1	TRBV9	.	15	once	TGTGCCAGCAGCGTAGCCGGTATGGAATACAATGAGCAGTTCTTC	CASSVAGMEYNEQFF
TRBJ1-2	TRBV4-2	.	14	.	TGTGCCAGCAGCCAAGAGACAGGCCCCGGTGGCTACACCTTC	CASSQETGPGGYTF
TRBJ2-2	TRBV5-1	TRBD2	17	.	TGCGCCAGCAGCTTATTAGCGGGACAAGGTGGGGACGGGGAGCTGTTTTTT	CASSLLAGQGGDGELFF
TRBJ1-1	TRBV5-1	.	17	.	TGCGCCAGCAGCTTGGAGGTCCGTTGGGGGTTGAACACTGAAGCTTTCTTT	CASSLEVRWGLNTEAFF
TRBJ1-1	TRBV14	.	19	.	TGTGCCAGCAGCCAAGTTCGGCGAGGGCGGGTGATTATGAACACTGAAGCTTTCTTT	CASSQVRRGRVIMNTEAFF
TRBJ1-1	TRBV29-1	.	12	.	TGCAGCGTTGAGCAGGATATCACTGAAGCTTTCTTT	CSVEQDITEAFF
TRBJ1-5	TRBV3-1/TRBV3-2	.	15	once	TGTGCCAGCAGCCAAGAGTGGGGTGGGGATCAGCCCCAGCATTTT	CASSQEWGGDQPQHF
TRBJ2-2	TRBV7-2	TRBD2	15	.	TGTGCCAGCAGCTTAGTAGCGGGAGGGCCCGGGGAGCTGTTTTTT	CASSLVAGGPGELFF
TRBJ1-1	TRBV3-1/TRBV3-2	.	15	.	TGTGCCAGCACCCCCGCATCGACAGCGAACACTGAAGCTTTCTTT	CASTPASTANTEAFF
TRBJ1-3	TRBV10-2	TRBD1	15	.	TGCGCCAGCAGTGTCCCAGGGGGCACTGGAAACACCATATATTTT	CASSVPGGTGNTIYF
TRBJ2-7	TRBV27	.	15	.	TGTGCCAGCAGTCTACTACAGGGCCCCCTCTACGAGCAGTACTTC	CASSLLQGPLYEQYF
TRBJ1-1	TRBV11-2	.	11	.	TGTGCCAGCAGAGGTATCACTGAAGCTTTCTTT	CASRGITEAFF
TRBJ2-1	TRBV19	.	13	once	TGTGCCAGTAACCTTGGCAGTACGGGTGAGCAGTTCTTC	CASNLGSTGEQFF
TRBJ2-1	TRBV9	.	16	.	.	CASSLSSGRGGHEQFF
TRBJ2-7	TRBV7-9	TRBD2	15	.	TGTGCCAGCAGCCCGTGGACTAGCAGCGCGTACGAGCAGTACTTC	CASSPWTSSAYEQYF